This entry concerns a single T cell receptor beta chain. Other DNA sequences from this sample encode an identical CDR3 as well. The CDR3 sequence is 14 residues long. The V gene's germline CDR1 is SEHNR and CDR2 FQNEAQ (reference sequence). Trimming took off 5 bases at V and 2 bases at J, with 12 bases between the two ends. This sample is drawn from a study of shared clonotypes between healthy human individuals. Naive CD8 isolation took CD45RO-negative cells positively selected for CCR7 and excluded terminally differentiated effector memory CD45RA+ cells. Repertoires were generated with immunoSEQ multiplex PCR, while TCRdb's copy carries only in-frame clones and drops some. The sample lists millions of clones; approximately 94% were seen once.

The TCR was taken from a young man in good health. Some clones in this sample may be carry-over from other donors' samples. Material for sequencing was naive CD8+ T cells from PBMCs. The chain employs TRBV7-9 and TRBJ2-5; TRBD1 or TRBD2 may be the D gene (5 bases each). CDR3 amino acids: CASSKRDGQETQYF. The CDR3 nucleotides are TGTGCCAGCAGCAAGAGGGACGGACAAGAGACCCAGTACTTC.